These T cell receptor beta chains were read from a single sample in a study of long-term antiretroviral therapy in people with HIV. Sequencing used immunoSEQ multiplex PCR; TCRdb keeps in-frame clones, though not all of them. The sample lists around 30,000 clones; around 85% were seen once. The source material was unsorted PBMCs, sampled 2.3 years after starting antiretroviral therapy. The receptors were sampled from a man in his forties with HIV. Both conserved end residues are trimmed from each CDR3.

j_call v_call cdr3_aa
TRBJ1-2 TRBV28 ASSFAYGYT
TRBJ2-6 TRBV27 ASSLTGYTSGANVLT
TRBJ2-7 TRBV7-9 ASSLPGLNPYEQY
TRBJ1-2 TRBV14 ASSWGLRSGYT
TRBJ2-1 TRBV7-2 ASSFRKEGDNEQF
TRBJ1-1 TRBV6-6 ASNEQGHTEAF
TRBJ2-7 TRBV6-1 ASSNGDTKIYEQY
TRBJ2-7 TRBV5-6 ASSLEPGRSYEQY
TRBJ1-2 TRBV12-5 ADDGHLTNYGYT
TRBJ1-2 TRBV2 ASRGQGSPNGYT
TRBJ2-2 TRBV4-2 ASTPAGTKNTGELF
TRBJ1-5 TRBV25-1 ASNRGNQPQH
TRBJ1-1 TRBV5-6 ASSLMGETEAF
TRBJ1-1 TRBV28 ASSLPRRDTEAF
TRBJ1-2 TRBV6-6 ASSYSTTGQYGYT
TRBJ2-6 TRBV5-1 ASSAGQETYLGANVLT
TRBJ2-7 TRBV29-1 SAPDRGEQY
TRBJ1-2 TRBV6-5 ASSSSHLTSNYGYT
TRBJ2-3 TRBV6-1 ASSEGEGSTDTQY
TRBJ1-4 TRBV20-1 SARDEKLF
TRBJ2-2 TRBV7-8 ASSFRRGGAYGELF
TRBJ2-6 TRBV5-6 ASSFGLTGANVLT
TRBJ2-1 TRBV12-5 ASGSPPRSGGAGEQF
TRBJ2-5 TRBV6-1 ASLSEGAETQY
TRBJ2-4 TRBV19 ASSAPGAIAGVGLAKNIQY
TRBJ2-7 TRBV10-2 ASSGTGYHEQY
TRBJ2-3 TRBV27 ASSPGLAGGPLTDTQY
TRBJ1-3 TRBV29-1 SVAGQSGNTIY
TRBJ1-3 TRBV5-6 ASSLAGILSGNTIY
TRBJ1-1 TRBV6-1 ASKSPTSLNTEAF
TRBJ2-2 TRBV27 ASSFFANTGELF
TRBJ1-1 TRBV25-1 ASSRGRVATEAF
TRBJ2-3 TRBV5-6 ASSPSHRGDTQY
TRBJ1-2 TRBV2 ASTSRNYGYT
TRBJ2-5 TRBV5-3 ARSLQGQETQY
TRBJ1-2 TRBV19 ASSIHGQGMGYGYT
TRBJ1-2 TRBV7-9 ASSTSLGPRVRAGYT
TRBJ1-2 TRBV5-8 ASNRDTPNYGYT
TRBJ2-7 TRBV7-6 ASSFGQGSEQY
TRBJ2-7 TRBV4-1 ASSQDLTGGMNEQY
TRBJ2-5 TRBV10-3 AISESPAGLGETQY
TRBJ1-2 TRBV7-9 ASSAHNLRGNYGYT
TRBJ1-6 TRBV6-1 ASSEDWTVGNGRALH
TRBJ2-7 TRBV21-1 ASSKGTGVYEQY
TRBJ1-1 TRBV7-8 ASSLHVEASTEAF
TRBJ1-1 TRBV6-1 ASSVGGRGFEAF
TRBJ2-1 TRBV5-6 ASSFSLGGAFPYNEQF
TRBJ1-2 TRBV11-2 ASSLGGQRT
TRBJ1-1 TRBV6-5 ASSYGTLTGNTEAF
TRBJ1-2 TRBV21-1 ASSKDQTRNYGYT
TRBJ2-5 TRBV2 ASSSGGSQETQY
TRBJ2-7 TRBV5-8 ASSFELGRSYEQY
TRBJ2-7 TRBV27 ASSPLTSTYEQY
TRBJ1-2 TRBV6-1 ASSEAGVLGYGYT
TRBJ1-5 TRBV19 ASRDNKNQPQH
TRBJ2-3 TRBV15 ATSRDPALSRYDPSTDTQY
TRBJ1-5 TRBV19 ASSLTDRLNQPQH
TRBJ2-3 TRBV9 ASSGTSVDTQY
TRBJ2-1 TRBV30 ACHTYSRSSYNEQF
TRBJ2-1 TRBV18 ASSKLKGEYNEQF